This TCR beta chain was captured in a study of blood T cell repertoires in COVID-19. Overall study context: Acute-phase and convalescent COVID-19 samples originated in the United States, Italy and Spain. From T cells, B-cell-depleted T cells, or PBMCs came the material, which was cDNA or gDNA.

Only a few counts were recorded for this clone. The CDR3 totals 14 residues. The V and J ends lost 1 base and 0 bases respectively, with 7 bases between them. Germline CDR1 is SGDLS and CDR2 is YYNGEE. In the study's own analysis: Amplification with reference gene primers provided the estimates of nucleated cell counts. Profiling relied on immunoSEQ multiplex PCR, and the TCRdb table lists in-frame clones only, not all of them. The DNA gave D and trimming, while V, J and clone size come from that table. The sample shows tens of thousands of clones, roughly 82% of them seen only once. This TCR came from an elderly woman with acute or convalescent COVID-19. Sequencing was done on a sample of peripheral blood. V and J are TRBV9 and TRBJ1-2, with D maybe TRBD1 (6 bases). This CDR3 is CASSVSGANYGYTF. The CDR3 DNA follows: TGTGCCAGCAGCGTATCAGGGGCTAACTATGGCTACACCTTC. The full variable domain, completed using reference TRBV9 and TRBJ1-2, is DSGVTQTPKHLITATGQRVTLRCSPRSGDLSVYWYQQSLDQGLQFLIQYYNGEERAKGNILERFSAQQFPDLHSELNLSSLELGDSALYFCASSVSGANYGYTFGSGTRLTVV.